This section outlines one T cell receptor beta chain sequence together with its context. This record comes from a study of preoperative IRX-2 immunotherapy in early breast cancer. Clones were sequenced by immunoSEQ multiplex PCR, and TCRdb holds only the in-frame ones, with some missing. Seen here are 30,000 to 35,000 clones, 90% to 95% observed once, and the top ten hold under 7.5%. Treatment given: preoperative locoregional IRX-2 cytokine immunotherapy. Patients received preoperative, locoregional IRX-2 cytokine immunotherapy in a phase Ib study. V was pared by 5 bases and J by 5 bases, with 14 bases between. Germline V gives CDR1 SGHDT, CDR2 YYEEEE. The CDR3 runs 13 residues.

This material was obtained from a patient treated with IRX-2 immunotherapy. The TCR originated in a human donor with breast cancer. This chain connects TRBV5-6 to TRBJ2-7; tentative D call: TRBD1 (6 bases). The CDR3 reads CASRRGGSDEQYF. CDR3 nucleotides: TGTGCCAGCAGACGTGGGGGCAGCGACGAGCAGTACTTC.